Below are 3 T cell receptor beta chains sequenced from a single sample in a study of blood T cell repertoires in COVID-19. This table comes from immunoSEQ multiplex PCR, and its TCRdb copy is limited to in-frame clones, with some not included. The data contain about 200,000 clones, 84% of them singletons. Sequenced: peripheral blood. These receptors were taken from a woman older than 75 with COVID-19, enrolled during active disease.

J is TRBJ1-6 and V is TRBV5-1; TRBD1 agrees at 9 bases. V lost 5 bases, J lost 6 bases, and 3 bases stayed unmatched. This CDR3 comprises 14 residues. The germline V gene has CDR1 SGHRS and CDR2 YFSETQ. The CDR3 sequence is CASRPGQGNSPLHF. In nucleotides, the CDR3 is TGCGCCAGCAGACCGGGACAGGGTAATTCACCCCTCCACTTT.

The chain combines TRBV19 with TRBJ2-3; 8 bases line up with TRBD2. After removal of 5 bases from V and 2 bases from J, the junction contained 9 bases not matched to a gene. This CDR3 contains 16 residues. Germline CDR1 reads LNHDA; CDR2 reads SQIVND (reference sequence). The CDR3 bases are TGTGCCAGTAGTCCCCAGGCGGGAGGATACACAGATACGCAGTATTTT. The encoded protein is CASSPQAGGYTDTQYF.

This chain uses TRBV4-1 with TRBJ1-1, with TRBD1 identical over 10 bases. The germline CDR1 and CDR2 sequences are MGHRA and YSYEKL. J gave up 5 bases and V 1 base, and 13 bases lay outside the gene matches. This CDR3 has 18 residues. The CDR3 sequence is CASSQARWGQGLVTEAFF. CDR3 DNA: TGCGCCAGCAGCCAAGCGAGATGGGGACAGGGGTTGGTTACTGAAGCTTTCTTT.